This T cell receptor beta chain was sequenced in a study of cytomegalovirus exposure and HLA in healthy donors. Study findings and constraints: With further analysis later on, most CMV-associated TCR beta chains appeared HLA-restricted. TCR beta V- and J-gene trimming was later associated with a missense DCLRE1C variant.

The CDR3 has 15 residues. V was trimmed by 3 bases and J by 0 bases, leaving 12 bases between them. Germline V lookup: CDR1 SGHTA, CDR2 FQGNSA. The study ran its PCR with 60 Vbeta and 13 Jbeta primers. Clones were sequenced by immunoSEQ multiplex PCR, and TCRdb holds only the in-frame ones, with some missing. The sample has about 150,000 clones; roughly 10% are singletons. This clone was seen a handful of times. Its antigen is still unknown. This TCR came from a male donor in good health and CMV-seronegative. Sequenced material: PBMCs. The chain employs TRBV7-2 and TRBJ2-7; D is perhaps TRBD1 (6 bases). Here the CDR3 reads CASSFFAGVSYEQYF. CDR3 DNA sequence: TGTGCCAGCAGCTTTTTCGCAGGGGTCTCCTACGAGCAGTACTTC.